This T cell receptor beta chain was profiled in a study of shared clonotypes between healthy human individuals. Overall study context: A donor's plate count was three for CD4 naive and three for CD4 memory; CD8 naive had two and CD8 memory one.

Study-wide points: Rarefaction showed that sequencing of sorted subsets was incomplete (despite large depth). The authors expected sequencing depth to affect clonotype sharing among donors.

CDR3 length: 15 amino acids. V shed 5 bases and J shed 0 bases, with 12 bases lying between them. CDR1 is SGHTA and CDR2 is FQGTGA in the germline V gene. Naive CD4+ cells were CD45RA-selected; the remaining cells were memory. Note on this clone: Its antigen is unknown.

The table came from immunoSEQ multiplex PCR; TCRdb's copy has only in-frame clones and leaves some out. The sample gives over a million clones, 96% of which show up once; roughly 1.2% is in the top ten. This receptor was identified in a young man in good health. Sequenced: naive CD4+ T cells sorted from blood. Subset given: CD45RA+ positively selected. This chain uses TRBV7-3 with TRBJ2-3; D perhaps matches TRBD2 (5 bases). The CDR3 nucleotides are TGTGCCAGCAGCCACTCGGGGAGTAGCACAGATACGCAGTATTTT. Amino acid sequence: CASSHSGSSTDTQYF.